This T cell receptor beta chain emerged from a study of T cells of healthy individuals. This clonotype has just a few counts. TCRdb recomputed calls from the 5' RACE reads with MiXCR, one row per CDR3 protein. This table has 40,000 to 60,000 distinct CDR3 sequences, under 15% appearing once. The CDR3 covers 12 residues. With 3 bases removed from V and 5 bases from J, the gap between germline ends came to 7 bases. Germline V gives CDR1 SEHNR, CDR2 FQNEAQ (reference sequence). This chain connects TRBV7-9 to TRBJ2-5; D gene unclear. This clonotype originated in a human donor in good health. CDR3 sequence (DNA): TGTGCCAGCAGCTTTGGATTGGAGACCCAGTACTTC. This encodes CASSFGLETQYF.